This T cell receptor beta chain was profiled in a study of blood T cells in healthy people across ages. The CDR3 runs to 14 residues. CDR1 and CDR2 from the germline V gene are SGHRS and YFSETQ. Concerning this clonotype: The antigen remains undetermined. At one end the junction does not follow the germline gene, possibly because of a read error.

Study-wide results and caveats: Compared with aged donors, long-lived donors showed fewer expanded clones, suggesting selection. TCR beta diversity was tightly associated with the proportion of naive T cells.

Then a second PCR, running about 6 to 12 cycles, was carried out with a sample-barcoded 5' primer and a J-beta primer mix. Each CDR3 protein gets one entry after TCRdb re-called the 5' RACE reads with MiXCR. The sample holds roughly 930,000 distinct CDR3 sequences, under 50% seen once. What was sequenced was blood. This sequence joins TRBV5-1 and TRBJ2-1, with TRBD1 identical over 10 bases. The TCR sequence derives from a young man in good health. As DNA, the CDR3 is TGCGCCCGCAGTCTGGGACAGGGGAGGAATGAGCAGTTCTTC. Protein product: CARSLGQGRNEQFF.